This TCR beta chain was captured in a study of T cell responses to AZD1222 COVID-19 vaccine. Worth noting for this clone: Its antigen is still unknown.

Germline assignment: CDR1 SEHNR and CDR2 FQNEAQ (reference sequence). This CDR3 region has 15 residues. The V gene lost 2 bases and the J gene lost 3 bases, with 13 bases spanning the gap. Analysis merged second doses at about 4 or about 12 weeks. This table comes from immunoSEQ multiplex PCR, and its TCRdb copy is limited to in-frame clones, with some not included. This table holds fewer than 200,000 clones, around 85% found once. Findings of the study overall: Only 5 or 6 people who got AZD1222 tested seropositive at baseline. Repertoires were obtained solely post-peak T cell response. CD4 TCRs associated with vaccination spanned spike, dominating at 160-218 and 743-854.

The sequence derives from an adult who received the AZD1222 COVID-19 vaccine. Sequenced material: peripheral blood, taken 28 days after the second AZD1222 dose. This chain links TRBV7-9 with TRBJ2-5, with D uncertain. Here the CDR3 DNA reads TGTGCCAGCAGCTTATTTTTGAAAAATAAAGAGACCCAGTACTTC. Its translation is CASSLFLKNKETQYF. The full variable domain, with the rest looked up from reference TRBV7-9 and TRBJ2-5, is DTGVSQNPRHKITKRGQNVTFRCDPISEHNRLYWYRQTLGQGPEFLTYFQNEAQLEKSRLLSDRFSAERPKGSFSTLEIQRTEQGDSAMYLCASSLFLKNKETQYFGPGTRLLVL.